Presented here are 3 T cell receptor beta chains from one specimen sequenced in a study of T cells in Graves' hyperthyroidism and ophthalmopathy. The TCR beta CDR3 regions underwent amplification using RNA transcripts as the source. The HTBI primer set drove a first-round RT-PCR of the TCR CDR3. TCRdb re-analysed the multiplex PCR reads in MiXCR, keeping a single row per CDR3 protein. The table shows about 570,000 distinct CDR3 sequences, with around 15% occurring only once. The sequencing input was blood. Receptors were obtained from a woman in her thirties or forties with Graves' hyperthyroidism.

This clonotype was detected only a few times. The chain carries TRBV19 and TRBJ1-1; D remains unclear. The CDR3 spans 14 residues. Trimming cost V 2 bases and J 4 bases, with 11 bases left between them. CDR1 LNHDA and CDR2 SQIVND come from the germline V gene (reference sequence). The CDR3 loop is CASSINQIGTEAFF. CDR3 DNA: TGTGCCAGTAGTATAAACCAAATAGGCACTGAAGCTTTCTTT.

This clonotype was seen ten or more times. V and J are TRBV10-3 and TRBJ2-3; 8 bases are shared with TRBD1. J was trimmed by 0 bases and V by 7 bases; bases with no gene match: 6. This CDR3 has 15 residues. In germline, CDR1 is ENHRY, CDR2 SYGVKD. The CDR3 DNA reads as TGTGCCATCAATATAGGGACAGGCAGCACAGATACGCAGTATTTT. It is translated as CAINIGTGSTDTQYF.

This clonotype was counted many times. The rearrangement joins TRBV3-1 to TRBJ2-7; D call uncertain. The ends were cut back, 1 base at V and 8 bases at J, with 12 bases in the middle. This CDR3 is built from 13 residues. Germline V gives CDR1 LGHDT, CDR2 YNNKEL (reference sequence). CDR3 DNA: TGTGCCAGCAGCCAAGGAAAAGGGTTGAAGCAGTACTTC. Translated: CASSQGKGLKQYF.